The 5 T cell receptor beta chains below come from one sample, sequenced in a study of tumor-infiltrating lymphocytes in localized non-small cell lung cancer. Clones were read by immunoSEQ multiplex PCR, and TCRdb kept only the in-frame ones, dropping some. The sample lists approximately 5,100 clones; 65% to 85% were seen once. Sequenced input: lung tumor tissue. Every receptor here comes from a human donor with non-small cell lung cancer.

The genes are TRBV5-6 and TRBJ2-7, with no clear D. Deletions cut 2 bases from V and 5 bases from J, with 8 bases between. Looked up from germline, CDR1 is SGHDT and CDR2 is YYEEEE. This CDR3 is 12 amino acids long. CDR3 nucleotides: TGTGCCAGCAGCTTCTCTAGAAACGAGCAGTACTTC. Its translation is CASSFSRNEQYF.

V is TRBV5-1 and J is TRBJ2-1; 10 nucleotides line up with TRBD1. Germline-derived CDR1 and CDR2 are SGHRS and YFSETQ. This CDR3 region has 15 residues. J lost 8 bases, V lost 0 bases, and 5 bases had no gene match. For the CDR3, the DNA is TGCGCCAGCAGCTTGGGTATAGGGACAGGGGATGAGCAGTTCTTC. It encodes CASSLGIGTGDEQFF.

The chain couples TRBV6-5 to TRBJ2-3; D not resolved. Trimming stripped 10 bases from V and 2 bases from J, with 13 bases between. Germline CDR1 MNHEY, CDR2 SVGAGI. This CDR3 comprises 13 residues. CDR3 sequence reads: CATTSDTTDTQYF. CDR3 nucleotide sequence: TGTGCCACCACGAGTGACACCACAGATACGCAGTATTTT.

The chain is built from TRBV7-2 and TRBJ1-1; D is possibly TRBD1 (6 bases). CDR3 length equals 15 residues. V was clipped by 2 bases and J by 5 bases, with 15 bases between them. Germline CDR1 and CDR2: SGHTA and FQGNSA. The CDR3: CASSLWGQGGTEAFF. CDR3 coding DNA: TGTGCCAGCAGCTTATGGGGGCAGGGAGGGACTGAAGCTTTCTTT.

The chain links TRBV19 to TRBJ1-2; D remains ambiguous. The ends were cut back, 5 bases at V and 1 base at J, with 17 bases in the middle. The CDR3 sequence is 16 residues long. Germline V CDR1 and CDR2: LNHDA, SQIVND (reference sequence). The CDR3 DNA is TGTGCCAGTAGTTCCCCGGACGGATCTGTTAACTATGGCTACACCTTC. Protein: CASSSPDGSVNYGYTF.